The clone carrying this TCR beta chain occurred once. Antigen specificity is unknown. CDR3 size: 16 residues. The germline V gene encodes CDR1 LNHDA and CDR2 SQIVND (reference sequence). Trimming removed 3 bases at V and 0 bases at J, with 11 bases between. Treatment meaning: some 20 received Ad26.COV2.S at low or high dose, single or two shots; several received placebo; per-sample allocation not given. Vaccine and placebo recipients were sampled on day 63 after the first injection. The sample originates from a study of Ad26.COV2.S vaccination and SARS-CoV-2 variants. Across the study: Dosing was one shot or two shots 56 days apart.

Assay: immunoSEQ multiplex PCR; the TCRdb copy retains only in-frame clones and omits some. The sample lists 440,000 or so clones, less than 95% seen once, with roughly 4% in the top ten. Study findings and constraints: Analyses of TCR breadth and depth may have underestimated total T cell responses. Placebo recipients showed lower spike-specific TCR breadth than vaccinees. Non-spike TCR breadth was similar in vaccine and placebo recipients.

The clonotype comes from a person aged 18-65 years who received the Ad26.COV2.S COVID-19 vaccine or a placebo. Here the sequenced sample was peripheral blood, taken in a trial of Ad26.COV2.S vaccine versus placebo. The V gene is TRBV19, the J gene TRBJ1-4; D is ambiguous. The CDR3 DNA follows: TGTGCCAGTAGTATCCGACTAATTGCAACTAATGAAAAACTGTTTTTT. This gives the protein CASSIRLIATNEKLFF.